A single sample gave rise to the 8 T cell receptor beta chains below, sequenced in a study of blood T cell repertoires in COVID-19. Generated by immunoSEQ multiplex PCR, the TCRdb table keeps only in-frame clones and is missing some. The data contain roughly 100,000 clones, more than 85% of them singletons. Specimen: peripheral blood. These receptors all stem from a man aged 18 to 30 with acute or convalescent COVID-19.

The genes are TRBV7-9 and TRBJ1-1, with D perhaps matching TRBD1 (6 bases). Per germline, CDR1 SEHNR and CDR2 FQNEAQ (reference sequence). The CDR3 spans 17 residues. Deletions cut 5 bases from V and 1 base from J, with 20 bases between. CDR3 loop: CASSSRQATPPNTEAFF. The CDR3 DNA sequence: TGTGCCAGCAGCAGCCGACAGGCGACCCCACCGAACACTGAAGCTTTCTTT.

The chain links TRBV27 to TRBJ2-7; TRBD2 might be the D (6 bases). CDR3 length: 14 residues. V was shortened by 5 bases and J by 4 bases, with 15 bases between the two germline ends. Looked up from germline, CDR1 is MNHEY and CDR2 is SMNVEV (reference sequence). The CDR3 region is CASSQWDSGYEQYF. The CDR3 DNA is TGTGCCAGCAGTCAATGGGATAGCGGATACGAGCAGTACTTC.

CDR3 amino acids: CASSPVLTGALNTEAFF. The CDR3 DNA sequence: TGTGCCAGCTCACCAGTGCTCACAGGGGCCTTGAACACTGAAGCTTTCTTT. The genes are TRBV18 and TRBJ1-1, with TRBD1 identical over 7 bases. From germline, CDR1 is KGHSH and CDR2 LQKENI. V was pared by 2 bases and J by 0 bases, with 9 bases of the junction left unmatched. CDR3 length: 17 residues. The full variable domain, with the rest looked up from reference TRBV18 and TRBJ1-1, is NAGVMQNPRHLVRRRGQEARLRCSPMKGHSHVYWYRQLPEEGLKFMVYLQKENIIDESGMPKERFSAEFPKEGPSILRIQQVVRGDSAAYFCASSPVLTGALNTEAFFGQGTRLTVV.

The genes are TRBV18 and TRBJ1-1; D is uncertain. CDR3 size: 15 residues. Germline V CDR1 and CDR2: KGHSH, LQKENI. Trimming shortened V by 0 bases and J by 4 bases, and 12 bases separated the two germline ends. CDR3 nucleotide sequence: TGTGCCAGCTCACCACCGGCAGGCTTGATCACTGAAGCTTTCTTT. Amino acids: CASSPPAGLITEAFF. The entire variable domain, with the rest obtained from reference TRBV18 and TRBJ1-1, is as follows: NAGVMQNPRHLVRRRGQEARLRCSPMKGHSHVYWYRQLPEEGLKFMVYLQKENIIDESGMPKERFSAEFPKEGPSILRIQQVVRGDSAAYFCASSPPAGLITEAFFGQGTRLTVV.

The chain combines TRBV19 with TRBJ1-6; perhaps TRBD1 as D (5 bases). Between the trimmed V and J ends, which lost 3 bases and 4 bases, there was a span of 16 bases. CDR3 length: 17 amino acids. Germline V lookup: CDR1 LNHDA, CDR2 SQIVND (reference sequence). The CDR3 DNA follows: TGTGCCAGTAGTATCACTGTTGAAGGACAATATAATTCACCCCTCCACTTT. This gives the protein CASSITVEGQYNSPLHF.

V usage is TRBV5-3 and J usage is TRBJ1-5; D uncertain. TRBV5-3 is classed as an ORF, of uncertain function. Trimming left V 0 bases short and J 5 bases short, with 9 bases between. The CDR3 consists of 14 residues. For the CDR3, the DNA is TGTGCCAGAAGCTTGGTATTCTTCCATCAGCCCCAGCATTTT. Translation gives CARSLVFFHQPQHF.

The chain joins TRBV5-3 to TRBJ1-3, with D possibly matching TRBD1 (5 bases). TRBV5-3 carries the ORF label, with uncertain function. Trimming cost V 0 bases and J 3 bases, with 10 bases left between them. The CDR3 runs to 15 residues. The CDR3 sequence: CARSLGGFYGNTIYF. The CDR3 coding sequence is TGTGCCAGAAGCTTGGGGGGCTTCTATGGAAACACCATATATTTT.

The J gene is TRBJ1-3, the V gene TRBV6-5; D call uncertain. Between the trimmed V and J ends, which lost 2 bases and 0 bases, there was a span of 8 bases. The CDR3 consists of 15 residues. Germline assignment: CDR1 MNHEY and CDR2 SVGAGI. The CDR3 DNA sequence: TGTGCCAGCAGTTACGGGGAGAGCTCTGGAAACACCATATATTTT. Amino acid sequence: CASSYGESSGNTIYF.